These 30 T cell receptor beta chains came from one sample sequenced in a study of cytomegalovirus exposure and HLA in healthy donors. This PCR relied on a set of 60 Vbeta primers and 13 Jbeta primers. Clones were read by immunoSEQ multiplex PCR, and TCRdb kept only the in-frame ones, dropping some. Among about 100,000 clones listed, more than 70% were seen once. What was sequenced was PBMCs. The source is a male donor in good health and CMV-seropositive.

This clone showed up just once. CDR3 in DNA: TGTGCCAGCAACCTGGGACAGGGGTTCAATCAGCCCCAGCATTTT. Amino acids: CASNLGQGFNQPQHF. The rearrangement uses TRBV28 and TRBJ1-5; 10 positions agree with TRBD1. The CDR3 contains 15 residues. Germline V gene data show CDR1 as MDHEN and CDR2 as SYDVKM. J lost 3 bases, V lost 7 bases, and 6 bases had no gene match.

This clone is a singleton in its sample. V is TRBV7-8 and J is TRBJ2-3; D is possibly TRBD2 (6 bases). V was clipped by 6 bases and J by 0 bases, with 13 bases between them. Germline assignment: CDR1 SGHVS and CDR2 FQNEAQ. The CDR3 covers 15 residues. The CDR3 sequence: CASSYGTFSTDTQYF. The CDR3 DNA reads TGTGCCAGCAGTTATGGGACTTTTAGCACAGATACGCAGTATTTT.

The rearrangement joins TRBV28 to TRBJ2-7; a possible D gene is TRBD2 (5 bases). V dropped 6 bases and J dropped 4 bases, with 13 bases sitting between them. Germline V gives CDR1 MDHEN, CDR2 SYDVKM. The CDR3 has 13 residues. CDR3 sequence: CASRLSVGYEQYF. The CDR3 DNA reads TGTGCCAGCAGACTTAGCGTGGGTTACGAGCAGTACTTC.

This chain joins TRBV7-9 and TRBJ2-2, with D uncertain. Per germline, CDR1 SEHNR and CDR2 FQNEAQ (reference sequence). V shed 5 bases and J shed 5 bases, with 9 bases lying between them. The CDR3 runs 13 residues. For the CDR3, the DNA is TGTGCCAGCAGCCCTCAGTGGACCGGGGAGCTGTTTTTT. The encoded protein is CASSPQWTGELFF.

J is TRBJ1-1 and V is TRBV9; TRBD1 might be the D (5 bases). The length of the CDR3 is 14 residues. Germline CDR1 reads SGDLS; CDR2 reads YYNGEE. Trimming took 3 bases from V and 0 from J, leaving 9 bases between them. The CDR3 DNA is TGTGCCAGCAGCGCCGGGACTCTGAACACTGAAGCTTTCTTT. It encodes CASSAGTLNTEAFF.

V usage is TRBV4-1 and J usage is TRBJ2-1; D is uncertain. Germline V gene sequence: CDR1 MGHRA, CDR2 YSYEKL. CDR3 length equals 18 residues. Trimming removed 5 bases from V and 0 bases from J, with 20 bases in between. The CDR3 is CASSTIDMGFSSYNEQFF. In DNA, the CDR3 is TGCGCCAGCAGCACCATAGACATGGGCTTTAGCTCCTACAATGAGCAGTTCTTC.

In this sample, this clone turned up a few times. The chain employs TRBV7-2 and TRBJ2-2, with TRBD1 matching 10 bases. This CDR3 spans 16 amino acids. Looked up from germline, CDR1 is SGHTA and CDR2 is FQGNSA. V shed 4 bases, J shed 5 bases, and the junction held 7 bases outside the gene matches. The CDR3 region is CASSSGTGDGTGELFF. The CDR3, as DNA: TGTGCCAGCAGCTCCGGGACAGGGGATGGAACCGGGGAGCTGTTTTTT.

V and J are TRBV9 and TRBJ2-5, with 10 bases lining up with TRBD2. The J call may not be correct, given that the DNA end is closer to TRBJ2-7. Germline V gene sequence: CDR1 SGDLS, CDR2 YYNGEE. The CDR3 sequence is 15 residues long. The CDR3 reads CASSPSSGGAYEQYF. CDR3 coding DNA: TGTGCCAGCAGCCCCTCTAGCGGGGGAGCCTACGAGCAGTACTTC.

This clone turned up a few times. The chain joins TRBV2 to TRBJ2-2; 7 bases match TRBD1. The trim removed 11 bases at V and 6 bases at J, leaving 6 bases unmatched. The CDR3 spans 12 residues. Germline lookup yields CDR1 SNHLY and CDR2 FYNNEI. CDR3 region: CAGAQGPGELFF. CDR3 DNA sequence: TGTGCCGGAGCACAGGGGCCCGGGGAGCTGTTTTTT.

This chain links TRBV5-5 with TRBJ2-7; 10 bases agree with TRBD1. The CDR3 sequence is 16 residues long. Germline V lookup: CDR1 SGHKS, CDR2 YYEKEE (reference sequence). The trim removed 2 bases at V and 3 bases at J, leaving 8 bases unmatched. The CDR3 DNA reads TGTGCCAGCAGCTTCGGTGGGACAGGGGTTTACTACGAGCAGTACTTC. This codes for CASSFGGTGVYYEQYF.

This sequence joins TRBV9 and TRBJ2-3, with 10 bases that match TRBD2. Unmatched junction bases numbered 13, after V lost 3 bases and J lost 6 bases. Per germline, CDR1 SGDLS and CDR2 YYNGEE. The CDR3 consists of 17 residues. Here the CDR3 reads CASSDSPRTSGSDTQYF. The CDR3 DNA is TGTGCCAGCAGCGATAGCCCCCGGACTAGCGGCTCGGATACGCAGTATTTT.

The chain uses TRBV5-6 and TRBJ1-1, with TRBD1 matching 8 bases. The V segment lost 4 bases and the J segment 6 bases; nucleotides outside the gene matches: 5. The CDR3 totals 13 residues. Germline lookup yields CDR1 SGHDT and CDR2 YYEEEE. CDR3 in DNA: TGTGCCAGCAGCCCCTCGGACAGGGCTGAAGCTTTCTTT. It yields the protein CASSPSDRAEAFF. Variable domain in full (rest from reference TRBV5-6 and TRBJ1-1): DAGVTQSPTHLIKTRGQQVTLRCSPKSGHDTVSWYQQALGQGPQFIFQYYEEEERQRGNFPDRFSGHQFPNYSSELNVNALLLGDSALYLCASSPSDRAEAFFGQGTRLTVV.

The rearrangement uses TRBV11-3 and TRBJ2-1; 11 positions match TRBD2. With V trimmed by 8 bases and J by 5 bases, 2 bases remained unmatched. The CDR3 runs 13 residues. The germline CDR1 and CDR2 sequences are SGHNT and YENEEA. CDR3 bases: TGTGCCAGCGGTAGCGGGAGGGACAATGAGCAGTTCTTC. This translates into CASGSGRDNEQFF.

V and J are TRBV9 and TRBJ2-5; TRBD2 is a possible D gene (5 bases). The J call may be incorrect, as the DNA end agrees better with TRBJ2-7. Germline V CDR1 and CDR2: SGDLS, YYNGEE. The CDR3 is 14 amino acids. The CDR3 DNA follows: TGTGCCAGCAGCGTAGACTCGGGATCCTACGAGCAGTACTTC. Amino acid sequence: CASSVDSGSYEQYF.

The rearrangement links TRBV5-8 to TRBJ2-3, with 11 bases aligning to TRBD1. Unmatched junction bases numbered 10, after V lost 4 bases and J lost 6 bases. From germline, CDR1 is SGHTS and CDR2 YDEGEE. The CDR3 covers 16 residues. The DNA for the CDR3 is TGTGCCAGCAGCCCCTTTGACGGGACAGGGGGTGATACGCAGTATTTT. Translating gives CASSPFDGTGGDTQYF.

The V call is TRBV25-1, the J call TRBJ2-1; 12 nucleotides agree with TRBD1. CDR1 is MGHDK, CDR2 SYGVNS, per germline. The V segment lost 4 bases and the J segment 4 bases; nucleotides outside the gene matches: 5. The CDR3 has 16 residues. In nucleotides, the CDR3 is TGTGCCAGCAGTGGGGACAGGGGGCGCTATTACAATGAGCAGTTCTTC. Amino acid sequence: CASSGDRGRYYNEQFF.

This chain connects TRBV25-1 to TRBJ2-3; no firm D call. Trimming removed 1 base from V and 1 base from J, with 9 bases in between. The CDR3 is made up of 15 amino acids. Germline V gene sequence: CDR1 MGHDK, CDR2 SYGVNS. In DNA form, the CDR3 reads TGTGCCAGCAGTGAATTCATGGCAGGCACAGATACGCAGTATTTT. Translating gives CASSEFMAGTDTQYF.

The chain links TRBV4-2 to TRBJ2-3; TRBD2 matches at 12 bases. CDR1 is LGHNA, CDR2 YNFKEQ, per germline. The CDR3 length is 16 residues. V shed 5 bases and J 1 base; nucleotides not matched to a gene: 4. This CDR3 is CASSYGTSGRTDTQYF. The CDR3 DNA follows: TGTGCCAGCAGCTACGGGACTAGCGGGCGCACAGATACGCAGTATTTT.

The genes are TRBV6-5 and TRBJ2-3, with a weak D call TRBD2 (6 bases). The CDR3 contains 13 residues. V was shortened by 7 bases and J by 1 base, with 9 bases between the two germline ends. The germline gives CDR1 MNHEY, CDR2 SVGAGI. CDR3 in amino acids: CASTRDGTDTQYF. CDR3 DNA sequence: TGTGCCAGCACGCGGGATGGCACAGATACGCAGTATTTT.

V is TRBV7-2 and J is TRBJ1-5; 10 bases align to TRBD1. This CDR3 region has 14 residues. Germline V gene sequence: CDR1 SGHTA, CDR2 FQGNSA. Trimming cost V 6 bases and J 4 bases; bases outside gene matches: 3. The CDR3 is CASRRTGGNQPQHF. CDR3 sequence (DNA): TGTGCCAGCAGGCGGACAGGGGGAAATCAGCCCCAGCATTTT. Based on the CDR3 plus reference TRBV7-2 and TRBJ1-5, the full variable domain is GAGVSQSPSNKVTEKGKDVELRCDPISGHTALYWYRQSLGQGLEFLIYFQGNSAPDKSGLPSDRFSAERTGGSVSTLTIQRTQQEDSAVYLCASRRTGGNQPQHFGDGTRLSIL.

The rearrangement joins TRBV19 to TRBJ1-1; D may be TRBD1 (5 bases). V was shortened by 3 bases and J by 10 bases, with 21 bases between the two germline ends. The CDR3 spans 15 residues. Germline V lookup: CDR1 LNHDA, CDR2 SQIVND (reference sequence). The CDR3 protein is CASSITGVPPGRAFF. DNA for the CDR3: TGTGCCAGTAGTATCACAGGAGTCCCCCCGGGTAGAGCTTTCTTT.

In DNA form, the CDR3 reads TGTGCCAGCAGCATCTATGGCGGGAGAGCCGCCGGGGAGCTGTTTTTT. Its translation: CASSIYGGRAAGELFF. V and J are TRBV5-5 and TRBJ2-2, with TRBD2 matching over 7 bases. There are 16 residues in the CDR3. The V and J ends lost 4 bases and 6 bases, in that order; junction bases with no gene match: 12. Germline CDR1 reads SGHKS; CDR2 reads YYEKEE (reference sequence).

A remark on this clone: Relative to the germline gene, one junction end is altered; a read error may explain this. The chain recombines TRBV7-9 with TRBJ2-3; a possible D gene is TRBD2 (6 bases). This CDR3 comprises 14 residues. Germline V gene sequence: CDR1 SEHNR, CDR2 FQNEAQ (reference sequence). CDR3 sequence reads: CSSSFHGSTDTQYF. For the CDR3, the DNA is TGTTCCAGCAGCTTCCACGGGAGTACAGATACGCAGTATTTT.

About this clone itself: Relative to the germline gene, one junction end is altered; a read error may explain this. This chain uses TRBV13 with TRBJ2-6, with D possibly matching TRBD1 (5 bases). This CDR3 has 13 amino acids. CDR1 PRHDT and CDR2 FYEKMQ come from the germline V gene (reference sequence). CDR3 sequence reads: CASRVFGANGLTF. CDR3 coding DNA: TGTGCCAGCAGGGTTTTTGGGGCCAACGGCCTGACTTTC.

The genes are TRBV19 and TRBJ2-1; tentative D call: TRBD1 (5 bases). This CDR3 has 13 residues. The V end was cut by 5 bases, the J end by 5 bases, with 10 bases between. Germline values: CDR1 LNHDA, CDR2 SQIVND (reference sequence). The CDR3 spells CASSGRVHNEQFF. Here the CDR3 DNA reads TGTGCCAGTAGTGGCAGGGTTCACAATGAGCAGTTCTTC.

CDR3: CASNRLGGVGKLFF. Here the CDR3 DNA reads TGTGCCAGCAACCGGTTGGGAGGCGTGGGAAAACTGTTTTTT. The V call is TRBV2, the J call TRBJ1-4; D unclear. The CDR3 covers 14 residues. Trimming shortened V by 7 bases and J by 10 bases, and 19 bases separated the two germline ends. Germline V gene lookup returns CDR1 SNHLY and CDR2 FYNNEI.

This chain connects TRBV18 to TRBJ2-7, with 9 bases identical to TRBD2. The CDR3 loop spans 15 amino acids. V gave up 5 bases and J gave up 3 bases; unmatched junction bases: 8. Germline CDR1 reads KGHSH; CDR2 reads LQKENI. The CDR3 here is CASSSAGGLNYEQYF. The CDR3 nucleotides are TGTGCCAGCTCAAGTGCGGGAGGGCTTAACTACGAGCAGTACTTC. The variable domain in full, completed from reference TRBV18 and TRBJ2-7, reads NAGVMQNPRHLVRRRGQEARLRCSPMKGHSHVYWYRQLPEEGLKFMVYLQKENIIDESGMPKERFSAEFPKEGPSILRIQQVVRGDSAAYFCASSSAGGLNYEQYFGPGTRLTVT.

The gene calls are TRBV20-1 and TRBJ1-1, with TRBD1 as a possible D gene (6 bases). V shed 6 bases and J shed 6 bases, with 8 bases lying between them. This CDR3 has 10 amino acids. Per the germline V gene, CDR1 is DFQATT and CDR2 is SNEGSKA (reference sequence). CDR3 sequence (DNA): TGCAGTGCAGGGGGAGCTGAAGCTTTCTTT. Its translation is CSAGGAEAFF.

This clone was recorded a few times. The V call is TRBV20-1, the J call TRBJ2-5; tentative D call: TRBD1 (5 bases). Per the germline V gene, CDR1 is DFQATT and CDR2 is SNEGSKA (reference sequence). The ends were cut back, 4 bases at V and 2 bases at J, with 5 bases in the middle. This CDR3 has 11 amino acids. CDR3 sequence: CSANRQETQYF. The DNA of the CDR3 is TGCAGTGCTAACAGGCAAGAGACCCAGTACTTC.

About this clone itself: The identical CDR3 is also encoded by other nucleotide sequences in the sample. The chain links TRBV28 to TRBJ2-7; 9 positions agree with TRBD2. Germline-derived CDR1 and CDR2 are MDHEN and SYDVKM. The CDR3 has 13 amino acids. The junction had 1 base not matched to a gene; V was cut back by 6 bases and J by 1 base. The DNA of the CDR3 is TGTGCCAGCAGGACTAGCGGATCCTACGAGCAGTACTTC. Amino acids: CASRTSGSYEQYF.